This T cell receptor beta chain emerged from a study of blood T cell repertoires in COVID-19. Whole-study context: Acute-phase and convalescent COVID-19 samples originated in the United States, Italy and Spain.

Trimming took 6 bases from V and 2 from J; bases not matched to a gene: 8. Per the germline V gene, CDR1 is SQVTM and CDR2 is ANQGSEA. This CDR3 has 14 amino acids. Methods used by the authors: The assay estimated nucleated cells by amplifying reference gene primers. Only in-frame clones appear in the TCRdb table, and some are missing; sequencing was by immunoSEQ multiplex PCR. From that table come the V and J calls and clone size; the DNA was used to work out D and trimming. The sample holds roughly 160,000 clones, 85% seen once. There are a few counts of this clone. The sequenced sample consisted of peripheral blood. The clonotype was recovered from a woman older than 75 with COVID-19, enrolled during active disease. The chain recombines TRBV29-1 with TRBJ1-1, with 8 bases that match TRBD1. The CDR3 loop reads CSVARQGRNTEAFF. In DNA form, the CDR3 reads TGCAGCGTGGCCAGACAGGGGAGAAACACTGAAGCTTTCTTT. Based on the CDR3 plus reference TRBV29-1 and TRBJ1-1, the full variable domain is SAVISQKPSRDICQRGTSLTIQCQVDSQVTMMFWYRQQPGQSLTLIATANQGSEATYESGFVIDKFPISRPNLTFSTLTVSNMSPEDSSIYLCSVARQGRNTEAFFGQGTRLTVV.